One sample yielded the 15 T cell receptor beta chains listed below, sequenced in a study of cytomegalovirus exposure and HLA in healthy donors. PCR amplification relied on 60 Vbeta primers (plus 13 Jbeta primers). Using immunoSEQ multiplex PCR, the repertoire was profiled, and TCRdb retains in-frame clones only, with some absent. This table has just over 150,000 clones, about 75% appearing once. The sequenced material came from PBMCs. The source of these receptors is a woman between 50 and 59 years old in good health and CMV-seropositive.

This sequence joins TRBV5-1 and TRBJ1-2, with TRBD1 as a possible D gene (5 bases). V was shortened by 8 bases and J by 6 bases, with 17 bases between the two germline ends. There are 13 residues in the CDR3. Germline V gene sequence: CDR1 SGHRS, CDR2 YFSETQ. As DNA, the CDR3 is TGCGCCAGGAATGGGGGGGACTTCCATGGCTACACCTTC. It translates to CARNGGDFHGYTF.

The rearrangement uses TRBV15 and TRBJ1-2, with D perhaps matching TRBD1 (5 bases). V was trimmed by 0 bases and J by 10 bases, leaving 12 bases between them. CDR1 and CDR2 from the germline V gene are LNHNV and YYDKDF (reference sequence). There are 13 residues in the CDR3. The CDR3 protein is CATSREAGKIYTF. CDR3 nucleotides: TGTGCCACCAGCAGAGAGGCAGGGAAAATCTACACCTTC.

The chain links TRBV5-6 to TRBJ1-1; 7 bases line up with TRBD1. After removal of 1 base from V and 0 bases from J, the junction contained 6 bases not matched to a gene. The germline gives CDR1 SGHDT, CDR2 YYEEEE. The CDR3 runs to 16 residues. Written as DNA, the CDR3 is TGTGCCAGCAGCTTGTCCCAGGGGGGCGTGAACACTGAAGCTTTCTTT. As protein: CASSLSQGGVNTEAFF.

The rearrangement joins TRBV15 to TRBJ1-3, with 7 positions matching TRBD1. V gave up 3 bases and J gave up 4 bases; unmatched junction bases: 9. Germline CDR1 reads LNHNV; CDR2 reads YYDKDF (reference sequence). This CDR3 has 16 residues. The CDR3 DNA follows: TGTGCCACCAGCAGGGAGGGACAGCTCTGGGGAAACACCATATATTTT. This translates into CATSREGQLWGNTIYF.

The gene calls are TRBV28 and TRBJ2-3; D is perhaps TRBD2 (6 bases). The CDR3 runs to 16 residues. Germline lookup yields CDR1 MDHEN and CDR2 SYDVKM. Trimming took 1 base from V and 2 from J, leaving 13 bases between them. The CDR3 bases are TGTGCCAGCAGTTTATCGAGGAGGGATCCCACAGATACGCAGTATTTT. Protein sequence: CASSLSRRDPTDTQYF.

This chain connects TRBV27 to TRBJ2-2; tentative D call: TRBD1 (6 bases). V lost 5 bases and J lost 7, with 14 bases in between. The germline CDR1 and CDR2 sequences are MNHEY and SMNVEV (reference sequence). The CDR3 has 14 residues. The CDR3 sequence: CASSPRDTGGELFF. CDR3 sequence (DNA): TGTGCCAGCAGTCCAAGGGACACCGGCGGGGAGCTGTTTTTT.

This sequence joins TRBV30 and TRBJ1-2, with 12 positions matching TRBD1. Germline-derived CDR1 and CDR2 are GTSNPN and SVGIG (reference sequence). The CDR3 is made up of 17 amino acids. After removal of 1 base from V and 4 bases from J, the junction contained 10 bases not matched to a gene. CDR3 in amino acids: CAWSGGTGGTKGYGYTF. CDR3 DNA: TGTGCCTGGAGTGGTGGGACAGGGGGCACGAAAGGCTATGGCTACACCTTC.

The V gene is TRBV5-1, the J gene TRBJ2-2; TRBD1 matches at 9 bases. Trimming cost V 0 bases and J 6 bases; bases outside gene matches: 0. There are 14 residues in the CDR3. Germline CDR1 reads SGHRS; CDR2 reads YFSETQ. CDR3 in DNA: TGCGCCAGCAGCTTGGGGACAGGGGCCGGGGAGCTGTTTTTT. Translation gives CASSLGTGAGELFF.

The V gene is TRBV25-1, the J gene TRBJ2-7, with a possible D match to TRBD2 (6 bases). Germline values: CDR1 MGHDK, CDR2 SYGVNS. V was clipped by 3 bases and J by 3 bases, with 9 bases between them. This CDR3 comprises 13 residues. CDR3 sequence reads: CASSDGGYYEQYF. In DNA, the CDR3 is TGTGCCAGCAGTGATGGGGGGTACTACGAGCAGTACTTC.

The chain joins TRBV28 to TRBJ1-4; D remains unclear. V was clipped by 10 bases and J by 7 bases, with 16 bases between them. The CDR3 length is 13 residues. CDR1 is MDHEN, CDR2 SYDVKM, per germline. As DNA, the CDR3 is TGTGCCATCCGTTCGGGGAGTCCTGAAAAACTGTTTTTT. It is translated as CAIRSGSPEKLFF.

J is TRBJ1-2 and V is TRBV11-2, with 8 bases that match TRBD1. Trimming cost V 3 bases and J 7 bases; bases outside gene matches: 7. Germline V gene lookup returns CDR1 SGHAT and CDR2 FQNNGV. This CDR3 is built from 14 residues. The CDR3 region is CASSFRTGGSGYTF. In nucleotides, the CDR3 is TGTGCCAGCAGCTTTCGTACAGGGGGTTCTGGCTACACCTTC.

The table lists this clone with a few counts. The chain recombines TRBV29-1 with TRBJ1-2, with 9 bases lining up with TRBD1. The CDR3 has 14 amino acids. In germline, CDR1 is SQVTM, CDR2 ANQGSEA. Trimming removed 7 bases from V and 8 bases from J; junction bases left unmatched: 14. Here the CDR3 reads CSANGQGTIGGYTF. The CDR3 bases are TGCAGCGCTAACGGACAGGGGACTATCGGGGGCTACACCTTC.

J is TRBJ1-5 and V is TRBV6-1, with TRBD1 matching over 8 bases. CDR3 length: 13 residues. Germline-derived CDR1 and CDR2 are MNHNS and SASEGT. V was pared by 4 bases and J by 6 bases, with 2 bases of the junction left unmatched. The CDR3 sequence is CASSGDRSQPQHF. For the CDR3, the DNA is TGTGCCAGCAGTGGGGACAGGTCTCAGCCCCAGCATTTT.

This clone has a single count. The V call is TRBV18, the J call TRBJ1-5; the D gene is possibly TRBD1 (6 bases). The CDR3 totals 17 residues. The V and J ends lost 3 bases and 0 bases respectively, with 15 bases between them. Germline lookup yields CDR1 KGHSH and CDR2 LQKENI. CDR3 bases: TGTGCCAGCTCACCTTATGGGACACTATTTAGCAATCAGCCCCAGCATTTT. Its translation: CASSPYGTLFSNQPQHF. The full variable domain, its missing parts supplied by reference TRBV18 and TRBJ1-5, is NAGVMQNPRHLVRRRGQEARLRCSPMKGHSHVYWYRQLPEEGLKFMVYLQKENIIDESGMPKERFSAEFPKEGPSILRIQQVVRGDSAAYFCASSPYGTLFSNQPQHFGDGTRLSIL.

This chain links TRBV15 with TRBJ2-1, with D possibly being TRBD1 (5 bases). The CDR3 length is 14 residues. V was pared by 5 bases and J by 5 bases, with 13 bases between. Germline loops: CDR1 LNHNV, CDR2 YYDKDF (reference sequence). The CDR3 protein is CATSGRRQNNEQFF. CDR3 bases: TGTGCCACCAGCGGAAGACGACAGAACAATGAGCAGTTCTTC.